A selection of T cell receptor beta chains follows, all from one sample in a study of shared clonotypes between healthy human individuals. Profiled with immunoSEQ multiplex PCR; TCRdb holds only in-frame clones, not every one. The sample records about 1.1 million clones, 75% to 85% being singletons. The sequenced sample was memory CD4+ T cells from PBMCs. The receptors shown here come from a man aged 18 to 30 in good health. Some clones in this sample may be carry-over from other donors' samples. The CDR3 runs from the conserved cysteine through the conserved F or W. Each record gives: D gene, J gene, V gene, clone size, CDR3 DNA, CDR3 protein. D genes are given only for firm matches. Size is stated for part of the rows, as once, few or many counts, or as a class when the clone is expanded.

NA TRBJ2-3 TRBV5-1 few TGCGCCAGCAGCTTGGATGGGGGCGCAGATACGCAGTATTTT CASSLDGGADTQYF
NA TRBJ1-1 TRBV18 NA TGTGCCAGCTCACTTGGGGGGGGGATGAACACTGAAGCTTTCTTT CASSLGGGMNTEAFF
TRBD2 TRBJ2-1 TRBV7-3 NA TGTGCCAGCAGCTTATCTAGCGGGGGGTCCTACAATGAGCAGTTCTTC CASSLSSGGSYNEQFF
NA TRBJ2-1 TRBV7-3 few TGTGCCAGCAGCTTAATAGGGCTAGGTCGGGACAATGAGCAGTTCTTC CASSLIGLGRDNEQFF
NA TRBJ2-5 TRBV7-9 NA TGTGCCAGCAGCTCCGGACAGCTCCCTGGGGAGACCCAGTACTTC CASSSGQLPGETQYF
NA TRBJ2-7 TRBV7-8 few TGTGCCAGCAGCTCCCCTGAGGACAGAATCTCCTACGAGCAGTACTTC CASSSPEDRISYEQYF
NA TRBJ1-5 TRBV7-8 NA TGTGCCAGCAGCGCGACACAGGGTCATCAGCCCCAGCATTTT CASSATQGHQPQHF
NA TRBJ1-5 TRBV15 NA TGTGCCACCAGTAGCGAGAGCGCTAGCAATCAGCCCCAGCATTTT CATSSESASNQPQHF
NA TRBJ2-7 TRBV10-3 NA TGTGCCATCAGCGAACACTCCTACGAGCAGTACTTC CAISEHSYEQYF
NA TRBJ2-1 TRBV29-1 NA TGCAGCGTTGAAGATGCGCCGCCGCTCTACTACAATGAGCAGTTCTTC CSVEDAPPLYYNEQFF
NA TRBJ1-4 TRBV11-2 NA TGTGCCAGCAGACTCACCGGGAGCCTCGGCGTTAATGAAAAACTGTTTTTT CASRLTGSLGVNEKLFF
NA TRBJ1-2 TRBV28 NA TGTGCCAGCAGTCCCCAAACGGGGGGTATGGGCTATGGCTACACCTTC CASSPQTGGMGYGYTF
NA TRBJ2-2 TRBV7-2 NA TGTGCCAGCACCCCGGGGAACACCGGGGAGCTGTTTTTT CASTPGNTGELFF
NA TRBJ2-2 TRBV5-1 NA TGCGCCAGCAGACAGGGTACCGGGGAGCTGTTTTTT CASRQGTGELFF
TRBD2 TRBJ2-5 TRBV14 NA TGTGCCAGCAGCCCGGGACTAGCGGGGACTCGGGAGACCCAGTACTTC CASSPGLAGTRETQYF
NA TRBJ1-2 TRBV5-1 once TGCGCCAGCAGCTTGAGCGGGACCGATTATGGCTACACCTTC CASSLSGTDYGYTF
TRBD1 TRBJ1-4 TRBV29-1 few TGCAGCGTTGCAGGGGGCACTAATGAAAAACTGTTTTTT CSVAGGTNEKLFF
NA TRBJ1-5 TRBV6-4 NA TGTGCCAGCAGCACAGAAAGCAATCAGCCCCAGCATTTT CASSTESNQPQHF
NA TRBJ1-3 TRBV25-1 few TGTGCCAGCAGTGAAAGGGCATCTGGAAACACCATATATTTT CASSERASGNTIYF
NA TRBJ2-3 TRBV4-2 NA TGTGCCAGCAGCCGGGGGACTTCCCAGATCACAGATACGCAGTATTTT CASSRGTSQITDTQYF
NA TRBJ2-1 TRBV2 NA TGTGCCAGCAGTGGCGACGGGGGTGAGCAGTTCTTC CASSGDGGEQFF
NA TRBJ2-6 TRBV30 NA TGTGCCTGCCACTCTGGGGCCAACGTCCTGACTTTC CACHSGANVLTF
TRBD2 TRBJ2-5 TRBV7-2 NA TGTGCCAGCAGCTCCCCCCTCGGGGGGTCCCAAGAGACCCAGTACTTC CASSSPLGGSQETQYF
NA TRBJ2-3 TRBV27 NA TGTGCCAGCAGTTTTGGCGGGAAGGATACGCAGTATTTT CASSFGGKDTQYF
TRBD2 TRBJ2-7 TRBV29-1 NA TGCAGCGTTGTCACTAGCGGGCTCTACGAGCAGTACTTC CSVVTSGLYEQYF
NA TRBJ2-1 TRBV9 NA TGTGCCAGCAGCGTCGGTCGTCAGAATGAGCAGTTCTTC CASSVGRQNEQFF
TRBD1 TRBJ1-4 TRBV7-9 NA TGTGCCAGCAGCTTAGAAGGGACAGCCGAAAAACTGTTTTTT CASSLEGTAEKLFF
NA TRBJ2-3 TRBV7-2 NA TGTGCCAGCAGCTTAGGAACCACAGATACGCAGTATTTT CASSLGTTDTQYF
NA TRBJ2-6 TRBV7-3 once TGTGCCAGCAGCTTAGGGATCTCTGGGGCCAACGTCCTGACTTTC CASSLGISGANVLTF
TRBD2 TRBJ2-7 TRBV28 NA TGTGCCAGCAGTCTCGCAGCGGGAGAGACATACGAGCAGTACTTC CASSLAAGETYEQYF
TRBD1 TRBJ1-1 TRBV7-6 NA TGTGCCAGCAGCTTCGGACAGGCGAACACTGAAGCTTTCTTT CASSFGQANTEAFF
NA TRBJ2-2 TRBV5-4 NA TGTGCCAGCAGCTTGGCCCAGCGGGACACCGGGGAGCTGTTTTTT CASSLAQRDTGELFF
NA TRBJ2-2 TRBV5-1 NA TGCGCCAGCAGCTTGGGTACGGGGTCCGGGGAGCTGTTTTTT CASSLGTGSGELFF
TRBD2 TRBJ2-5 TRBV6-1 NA TGTGCCAGCAGCACCCCGCGGGGGACTCAAGAGACCCAGTACTTC CASSTPRGTQETQYF
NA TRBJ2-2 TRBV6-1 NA TGTGCCAGCGACCAGGGGGGGGCAGCCGGGGAGCTGTTTTTT CASDQGGAAGELFF
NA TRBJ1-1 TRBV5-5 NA TGTGCCAGCAGCCCCCAAGGACTAATCAACACTGAAGCTTTCTTT CASSPQGLINTEAFF
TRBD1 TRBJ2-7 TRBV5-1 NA TGCGCCAGCAGCTGGCGGGACAGGAACGACGAGCAGTACTTC CASSWRDRNDEQYF
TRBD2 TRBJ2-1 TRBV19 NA TGTGCCAGTAGTCGTTCTCGGACTAGGTTATCCTACAATGAGCAGTTCTTC CASSRSRTRLSYNEQFF
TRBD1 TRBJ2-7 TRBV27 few TGTGCCAGCAGTTTACTCCGACAGGGGGGGAACGAGCAGTACTTC CASSLLRQGGNEQYF
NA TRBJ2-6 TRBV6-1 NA TGTGCCAGCAGTACGAGCCTCTCTGGGGCCAACGTCCTGACTTTC CASSTSLSGANVLTF
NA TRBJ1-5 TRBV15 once TGTGCCACCAGCGATGCTTATAGCAATCAGCCCCAGCATTTT CATSDAYSNQPQHF
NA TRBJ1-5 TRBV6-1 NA TGTGCCAGCATGGTGGGGGTTTTGAATCAGCCCCAGCATTTT CASMVGVLNQPQHF